Here is one TCR beta chain with its context. The antigen is not known. Between the trimmed V and J ends, which lost 0 bases and 3 bases, there was a span of 9 bases. Germline lookup yields CDR1 MNHEY and CDR2 SVGAGI. The CDR3 contains 15 residues. The sample originates from a study of cytomegalovirus exposure and HLA in healthy donors. Study-wide background: Early release data held 75 million to 90 million unique TCRs from HLA-typed donors. Overall study findings and caveats: For most subjects, TCR beta sequences were reported to predict HLA-A and HLA-B alleles with accuracy. Cytomegalovirus association was assigned to over 150 TCR beta chains.

In the PCR, 60 Vbeta and 13 Jbeta primers were used. Sequencing used immunoSEQ multiplex PCR; TCRdb keeps in-frame clones, though not all of them. The sample records about 160,000 clones, roughly 77% being singletons. The J gene is TRBJ2-4, the V gene TRBV6-5; D possibly corresponds to TRBD2 (6 bases). This clonotype originated in a human donor in good health. Material for sequencing was PBMCs. The CDR3 loop is CASSYSVGGKNIQYF. The DNA for the CDR3 is TGTGCCAGCAGTTACTCCGTGGGAGGCAAAAACATTCAGTACTTC.